The entry below describes one T cell receptor (beta chain). Its antigen remains unknown. Measured with immunoSEQ multiplex PCR; TCRdb has only the in-frame clones, and not every one. The sample contains 100,000 or so clones, approximately 90% of which appear only once. The data derive from a study of PD-1 blockade in classical Hodgkin lymphoma. General study points: Relapsed/refractory patients reportedly had lower baseline diversity than newly diagnosed patients. Individuals who commenced nivolumab within less than 1 year of ASCT were excluded.

CDR3 length: 15 residues. With 4 bases removed from V and 5 bases from J, the gap between germline ends came to 15 bases. Germline lookup yields CDR1 LGHNA and CDR2 YSLEER. The time point denotes: cycle 4 day 1 (C4D1), after about 6 weeks of nivolumab. In every patient, relapse followed autologous stem cell transplantation, while exposure to brentuximab vedotin differed. This sample comprised peripheral blood mononuclear cells (PBMCs), obtained before the fourth cycle of nivolumab. This TCR was sampled from a human donor with classical Hodgkin lymphoma. This chain joins TRBV4-3 and TRBJ2-1; D remains unclear. In nucleotides, the CDR3 is TGCGCCAGCAGCCCCGGAGTTAGTAAGCACAATGAGCAGTTCTTC. Protein: CASSPGVSKHNEQFF.